This passage covers 27 T cell receptor beta chains from one sample sequenced in a study of blood T cell repertoires in COVID-19. This table comes from immunoSEQ multiplex PCR, and its TCRdb copy is limited to in-frame clones, with some not included. This table holds some 300,000 clones, approximately 86% found once. The sample taken for sequencing was peripheral blood. The receptors here all came from a man in his 70s with acute or convalescent COVID-19.

The chain couples TRBV11-2 to TRBJ2-1, with a possible D match to TRBD1 (5 bases). Germline V CDR1 and CDR2: SGHAT, FQNNGV. The CDR3 consists of 14 residues. V lost 6 bases, J lost 6 bases, and 15 bases lay in between. CDR3 in amino acids: CASSQGASFNEQFF. CDR3 DNA: TGTGCCAGCAGTCAAGGGGCCTCTTTCAATGAGCAGTTCTTC. Combining the CDR3 with reference TRBV11-2 and TRBJ2-1 gives the whole variable domain EAGVAQSPRYKIIEKRQSVAFWCNPISGHATLYWYQQILGQGPKLLIQFQNNGVVDDSQLPKDRFSAERLKGVDSTLKIQPAKLEDSAVYLCASSQGASFNEQFFGPGTRLTVL.

This clone was recorded once. This chain uses TRBV5-1 with TRBJ1-4; D is unclear. Trimming left V 1 base short and J 4 bases short, with 11 bases between. The germline CDR1 and CDR2 sequences are SGHRS and YFSETQ. The CDR3 is 15 residues long. In DNA, the CDR3 is TGCGCCAGCAGCTTGAGGGCAGACTATAATGAAAAACTGTTTTTT. It codes for CASSLRADYNEKLFF.

This chain uses TRBV3-1 (or the pseudogene TRBV3-2) with TRBJ1-1; no definite D call. Trimming pared 4 bases from V and 3 bases from J, leaving 9 bases between. CDR1 is LGHDT and CDR2 is YNNKEL in the germline V gene (reference sequence). The CDR3 consists of 13 residues. The CDR3 DNA follows: TGTGCCAGCAGCCCGCGGGTAGACACTGAAGCTTTCTTT. Its protein product is CASSPRVDTEAFF.

V usage is TRBV28 and J usage is TRBJ2-7; tentatively, D is TRBD2 (5 bases). Looked up from germline, CDR1 is MDHEN and CDR2 is SYDVKM. The V end lost 8 bases, the J end lost 7 bases, and 18 bases lay between the germline ends. The CDR3 runs to 13 residues. This chain's CDR3 is CASYRAGPGEQYF. DNA for the CDR3: TGTGCCAGCTATAGGGCAGGTCCGGGAGAGCAGTACTTC.

The chain combines TRBV27 with TRBJ2-1; 8 positions match TRBD1. Germline V gives CDR1 MNHEY, CDR2 SMNVEV (reference sequence). V dropped 5 bases and J dropped 1; count of bases not matched to a gene: 7. This CDR3 is built from 16 residues. This chain's CDR3 is CASSPPRTGSYNEQFF. The CDR3 nucleotides are TGTGCCAGCAGTCCACCGCGGACAGGGTCCTACAATGAGCAGTTCTTC.

V is TRBV6-2 or TRBV6-3 and J is TRBJ1-4; no firm D call. Germline lookup yields CDR1 MNHEY and CDR2 SVGEGT. The CDR3 covers 15 residues. Trimming cost V 5 bases and J 5 bases, with 15 bases left between them. CDR3 sequence: CASSPNGLGNEKLFF. The CDR3 DNA reads as TGTGCCAGCAGTCCCAACGGCTTGGGCAATGAAAAACTGTTTTTT.

This rearrangement joins TRBV6-5 to TRBJ2-1, with 10 bases identical to TRBD2. In germline, CDR1 is MNHEY, CDR2 SVGAGI. With V trimmed by 6 bases and J by 8 bases, 4 bases remained unmatched. There are 13 residues in the CDR3. CDR3 protein: CASRGTSDYEQFF. The CDR3 nucleotides are TGTGCCAGCAGGGGGACTAGCGACTATGAGCAGTTCTTC.

The chain uses TRBV24-1 and TRBJ2-2; D is possibly TRBD1 (6 bases). This CDR3 contains 12 residues. Trimming removed 9 bases from V and 6 bases from J, with 10 bases in between. Germline V gene lookup returns CDR1 KGHDR and CDR2 SFDVKD. DNA for the CDR3: TGTGCCACCCAGGGGCAGCCCGGGGAGCTGTTTTTT. Its protein is CATQGQPGELFF.

The genes are TRBV19 and TRBJ2-7; maybe TRBD1 (6 bases). The CDR3 consists of 13 residues. Germline V gives CDR1 LNHDA, CDR2 SQIVND (reference sequence). V lost 4 bases and J lost 7, with 14 bases in between. As DNA, the CDR3 is TGTGCCAGTAGTAAGATAACAGGGTTGGAGCAGTACTTC. Translation: CASSKITGLEQYF.

V usage is TRBV7-3 and J usage is TRBJ2-7; D is possibly TRBD1 (6 bases). Germline V gene data show CDR1 as SGHTA and CDR2 as FQGTGA. V lost 5 bases to trimming and J lost 5 bases, with 19 bases between them. This CDR3 is built from 15 residues. The CDR3 DNA is TGTGCCAGCAGCCCAGCTCCGGGACAAAAGGACGAGCAGTACTTC. Translating it yields CASSPAPGQKDEQYF.

This sequence joins TRBV27 and TRBJ1-2, with D perhaps TRBD1 (6 bases). V lost 4 bases and J lost 7, with 22 bases in between. In germline, CDR1 is MNHEY, CDR2 SMNVEV (reference sequence). The length of the CDR3 is 16 residues. The CDR3 bases are TGTGCCAGCAGTTCCCGAGCAAGGACCCAGGGGTTTGGCTACACCTTC. As protein: CASSSRARTQGFGYTF.

The chain joins TRBV19 to TRBJ1-4; 7 positions agree with TRBD1. CDR3 size: 15 residues. The germline V gene has CDR1 LNHDA and CDR2 SQIVND (reference sequence). With V trimmed by 8 bases and J by 4 bases, 10 bases remained unmatched. DNA of the CDR3: TGTGCCAGTCAAACCGGACAGGTTCTTAATGAAAAACTGTTTTTT. As protein: CASQTGQVLNEKLFF.

This clone came up once. The CDR3 protein is CASSEGVASEQFF. The CDR3 bases are TGTGCCAGCAGTGAAGGAGTAGCATCTGAGCAGTTCTTC. The chain links TRBV6-1 to TRBJ2-1; no clear D. Trimming pared 1 base from V and 9 bases from J, leaving 10 bases between. This CDR3 has 13 residues. CDR1 and CDR2 (germline): MNHNS, SASEGT.

This clone was recorded only once. The chain employs TRBV7-3 and TRBJ2-1; D remains unclear. The CDR3 loop spans 13 amino acids. V dropped 4 bases and J dropped 2 bases, with 6 bases sitting between them. Germline V gene lookup returns CDR1 SGHTA and CDR2 FQGTGA. As DNA, the CDR3 is TGTGCCAGCAGCTCCCGGGCCTACAATGAGCAGTTCTTC. Amino acids: CASSSRAYNEQFF.

The rearrangement joins TRBV10-2 to TRBJ1-1; D is unresolved. This CDR3 has 14 amino acids. The ends were cut back, 7 bases at V and 1 base at J, with 13 bases in the middle. Germline CDR1 is WSHSY and CDR2 is SAAADI. The CDR3 region has the DNA TGCGCCAGCAATTCTGGGAGTTGGAACACTGAAGCTTTCTTT. This gives the protein CASNSGSWNTEAFF.

This chain links TRBV3-1 (or the pseudogene TRBV3-2) with TRBJ2-7; TRBD2 matches at 10 bases. The CDR3 is made up of 16 amino acids. V lost 2 bases to trimming and J lost 5 bases; unmatched junction nucleotides: 9. The germline CDR1 and CDR2 sequences are LGHDT and YNNKEL (reference sequence). CDR3 nucleotides: TGTGCCAGCAGCCAAAATCTAGCGGGAGCGAGCGACGAGCAGTACTTC. It specifies CASSQNLAGASDEQYF.

The genes are TRBV9 and TRBJ1-6; TRBD1 might be the D (5 bases). Trimming removed 2 bases at V and 7 bases at J, with 10 bases between. CDR1 is SGDLS, CDR2 YYNGEE, per germline. CDR3 length: 14 residues. The CDR3 coding sequence is TGTGCCAGCAGCGTCATGGCAGGGAATTCACCCCTCCACTTT. Encoded protein: CASSVMAGNSPLHF. Supplemented by reference TRBV9 and TRBJ1-6, the full variable domain reads DSGVTQTPKHLITATGQRVTLRCSPRSGDLSVYWYQQSLDQGLQFLIQYYNGEERAKGNILERFSAQQFPDLHSELNLSSLELGDSALYFCASSVMAGNSPLHFGNGTRLTVT.

V is TRBV27 and J is TRBJ2-3; D may be TRBD1 (6 bases). Trimming stripped 3 bases from V and 2 bases from J, with 21 bases between. Per the germline V gene, CDR1 is MNHEY and CDR2 is SMNVEV (reference sequence). The CDR3 consists of 18 residues. The DNA of the CDR3 is TGTGCCAGCAGTTTTCGTCGCGCAGGGGACGGAACCACAGATACGCAGTATTTT. Protein: CASSFRRAGDGTTDTQYF.

The chain combines TRBV27 with TRBJ1-6; a possible D gene is TRBD1 (6 bases). CDR1 and CDR2 from the germline V gene are MNHEY and SMNVEV (reference sequence). The CDR3 is made up of 13 amino acids. Trimming shortened V by 11 bases and J by 6 bases, and 14 bases separated the two germline ends. CDR3 DNA sequence: TGTGCCGGGAGCAGGGGTGGTAATTCACCCCTCCACTTT. This encodes CAGSRGGNSPLHF.

The V and J genes are TRBV7-9 and TRBJ1-1, with D perhaps matching TRBD1 (6 bases). This CDR3 is built from 12 residues. Germline CDR1 is SEHNR and CDR2 is FQNEAQ (reference sequence). Trimming took off 7 bases at V and 8 bases at J, with 14 bases between the two ends. The CDR3 region has the DNA TGTGCCAGCAATTATCAGGGGACCGAAGCTTTCTTT. The encoded protein is CASNYQGTEAFF.

The chain links TRBV7-9 to TRBJ2-1; possible D gene TRBD1, 6 bases. The length of the CDR3 is 15 residues. Germline loops: CDR1 SEHNR, CDR2 FQNEAQ (reference sequence). The V gene lost 5 bases and the J gene lost 6 bases, with 17 bases spanning the gap. The CDR3 DNA sequence: TGTGCCAGCAGCACCATGGCAGGGGATGGCAATGAGCAGTTCTTC. Encoded protein: CASSTMAGDGNEQFF.

This chain uses TRBV5-1 with TRBJ2-2; the D is unclear. V gave up 6 bases and J gave up 1 base, with 10 bases separating them. Germline CDR1 and CDR2: SGHRS and YFSETQ. The CDR3 has 14 residues. The CDR3 loop reads CASTSNMNTGELFF. In DNA form, the CDR3 reads TGCGCCAGCACCTCCAACATGAACACCGGGGAGCTGTTTTTT.

V and J are TRBV28 and TRBJ2-7, with D perhaps TRBD2 (5 bases). The CDR3 sequence is 16 residues long. Germline loops: CDR1 MDHEN, CDR2 SYDVKM. V was cut by 4 bases and J by 2 bases, with 18 bases left in between. The CDR3 DNA sequence: TGTGCCAGCAGTTCCCACCCCTTGACGGGAACCTACGAGCAGTACTTC. This encodes CASSSHPLTGTYEQYF.

The chain recombines TRBV11-2 with TRBJ1-6; tentative D call: TRBD1 (5 bases). V was trimmed by 4 bases and J by 7 bases, leaving 8 bases between them. Germline V CDR1 and CDR2: SGHAT, FQNNGV. The CDR3 totals 13 residues. The CDR3 DNA is TGTGCCAGCAGCTCGGGGGAAAATTCACCCCTCCACTTT. It encodes CASSSGENSPLHF. Based on the CDR3 plus reference TRBV11-2 and TRBJ1-6, the full variable domain is EAGVAQSPRYKIIEKRQSVAFWCNPISGHATLYWYQQILGQGPKLLIQFQNNGVVDDSQLPKDRFSAERLKGVDSTLKIQPAKLEDSAVYLCASSSGENSPLHFGNGTRLTVT.

The chain links TRBV3-1 (or the pseudogene TRBV3-2) to TRBJ2-3, with TRBD2 matching over 11 bases. The germline CDR1 and CDR2 sequences are LGHDT and YNNKEL (reference sequence). J lost 3 bases, V lost 2 bases, and 13 bases had no gene match. CDR3 size: 19 residues. The CDR3 DNA follows: TGTGCCAGCAGCCAACCGGGACTAGCGGCCCCCAGAAGGACAGATACGCAGTATTTT. Translated, it gives CASSQPGLAAPRRTDTQYF.

This chain uses TRBV24-1 with TRBJ2-7, with 10 bases aligning to TRBD1. With 4 bases clipped from V and 6 bases from J, the junction kept 8 bases outside the gene matches. The germline CDR1 and CDR2 sequences are KGHDR and SFDVKD. The CDR3 is made up of 15 amino acids. The CDR3 is CATSDRGTGVGEQYF. The CDR3 DNA sequence: TGTGCCACCAGTGACCGAGGGACAGGGGTAGGCGAGCAGTACTTC.

The V call is TRBV24-1, the J call TRBJ2-7, with 7 bases matching TRBD1. J lost 2 bases, V lost 12 bases, and 6 bases had no gene match. This CDR3 is 12 amino acids long. CDR1 and CDR2 (germline): KGHDR, SFDVKD. The CDR3 nucleotides read TGTGCCCCCGGGACAGAAACCTACGAGCAGTACTTC. It codes for CAPGTETYEQYF.